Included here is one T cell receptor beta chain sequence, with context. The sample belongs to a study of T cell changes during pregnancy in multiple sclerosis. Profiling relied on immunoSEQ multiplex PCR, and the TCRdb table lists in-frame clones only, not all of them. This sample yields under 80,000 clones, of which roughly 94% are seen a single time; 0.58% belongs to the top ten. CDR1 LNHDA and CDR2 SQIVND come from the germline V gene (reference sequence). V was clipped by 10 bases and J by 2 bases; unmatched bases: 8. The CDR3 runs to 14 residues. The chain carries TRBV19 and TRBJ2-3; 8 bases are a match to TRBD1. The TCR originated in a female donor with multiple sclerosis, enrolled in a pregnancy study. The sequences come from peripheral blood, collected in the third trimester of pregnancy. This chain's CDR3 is CATLGRGLTDTQYF. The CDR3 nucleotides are TGTGCCACGCTGGGCAGGGGGCTCACAGATACGCAGTATTTT.